These 27 T cell receptor beta chains were sequenced from one sample in a study of PD-1 blockade in mismatch repair-deficient tumors. The method was immunoSEQ multiplex PCR; TCRdb's version includes in-frame clones alone and lacks a portion of them. The data hold roughly 130,000 clones, with roughly 86% observed a single time. The sequencing used peripheral blood, collected roughly 70 weeks after starting pembrolizumab. The receptors derive from an adult with mismatch repair-deficient cancer.

The chain is built from TRBV9 and TRBJ2-5; TRBD1 matches 7 bases. The CDR3 has 16 amino acids. V trimming: 4 bases; J trimming: 1 base; junction bases outside the gene matches: 10. Germline lookup yields CDR1 SGDLS and CDR2 YYNGEE. CDR3 residues: CASSPNDRVPQETQYF. The CDR3 DNA is TGTGCCAGCAGCCCCAACGACAGGGTACCCCAAGAGACCCAGTACTTC.

The CDR3 protein is CASSLAPYLGYGYTF. As DNA, the CDR3 is TGTGCCAGCAGCTTGGCCCCATATTTGGGCTATGGCTACACCTTC. The gene calls are TRBV5-6 and TRBJ1-2; D call uncertain. This CDR3 contains 15 residues. CDR1 and CDR2 from the germline V gene are SGHDT and YYEEEE. Deletions cut 0 bases from V and 4 bases from J, with 13 bases between.

In regard to this clone: This same CDR3 is encoded by further DNA sequences in the sample. The chain combines TRBV5-4 with TRBJ2-2; D not certain. The germline V gene has CDR1 SGHNT and CDR2 YYREEE (reference sequence). The CDR3 is made up of 12 amino acids. The V and J ends lost 0 bases and 7 bases respectively, with 4 bases between them. The chain's CDR3 is CASSLGGGELFF. CDR3 DNA: TGTGCCAGCAGCTTGGGTGGCGGGGAGCTGTTTTTT.

This clone showed up just once. DNA for the CDR3: TGTGCCAGCAGTTTATTGGGGAACCACAATGAGCAGTTCTTC. Its translation is CASSLLGNHNEQFF. This chain uses TRBV27 with TRBJ2-1, with D unclear. V lost 1 base and J 5 bases, leaving 9 bases between the germline ends. The CDR3 is 14 residues long. The germline gives CDR1 MNHEY, CDR2 SMNVEV (reference sequence).

The chain is built from TRBV11-2 and TRBJ1-4, with a weak D call TRBD1 (5 bases). The CDR3 spans 15 residues. V was cut by 5 bases and J by 3 bases, with 13 bases left in between. In germline, CDR1 is SGHAT, CDR2 FQNNGV. The CDR3 nucleotides are TGTGCCAGCAGCATATGGGGCGCAGCTAATGAAAAACTGTTTTTT. This translates into CASSIWGAANEKLFF.

This clone has more than one count but fewer than ten. The gene calls are TRBV6-6 and TRBJ2-7, with D possibly matching TRBD1 (5 bases). This CDR3 is built from 14 residues. Germline lookup yields CDR1 MNHNY and CDR2 SVGAGI (reference sequence). V shed 6 bases and J shed 1 base, with 13 bases lying between them. CDR3 sequence (DNA): TGTGCCAGCAGGTCGATACAGGAGTCCTACGAGCAGTACTTC. Amino acid sequence: CASRSIQESYEQYF.

The rearrangement joins TRBV7-6 to TRBJ2-5; 9 nucleotides agree with TRBD1. V was clipped by 5 bases and J by 3 bases; unmatched bases: 7. Germline CDR1 is SGHVS and CDR2 is FNYEAQ. This CDR3 is 15 amino acids long. The CDR3 nucleotides read TGTGCCAGCAGCCACCGTGGGACAGGGAAAGAGACCCAGTACTTC. Translation gives CASSHRGTGKETQYF.

V and J are TRBV4-3 and TRBJ2-6, with 7 bases identical to TRBD1. This CDR3 has 17 amino acids. Germline-derived CDR1 and CDR2 are LGHNA and YSLEER. V trimming: 1 base; J trimming: 4 bases; junction bases outside the gene matches: 7. The CDR3 nucleotides are TGCGCCAGCAGCCAAGGACAGGGCGCGTCCGGGGCCAACGTCCTGACTTTC. Translated: CASSQGQGASGANVLTF.

This clone was seen only a few times. The CDR3 protein is CASSGGTGGEKLFF. CDR3 DNA sequence: TGTGCCAGCAGCGGCGGGACAGGGGGCGAAAAACTGTTTTTT. V is TRBV7-9 and J is TRBJ1-4; 12 nucleotides agree with TRBD1. The CDR3 contains 14 residues. V was pared by 5 bases and J by 8 bases, with 3 bases of the junction left unmatched. The V gene's germline CDR1 is SEHNR and CDR2 FQNEAQ (reference sequence).

The V call is TRBV11-2, the J call TRBJ2-5; TRBD2 agrees at 11 bases. CDR1 is SGHAT, CDR2 FQNNGV, per germline. After removal of 7 bases from V and 2 bases from J, the junction contained 6 bases not matched to a gene. This CDR3 is built from 15 residues. The CDR3 coding sequence is TGTGCCAGCACCCTCGGACTAGCGGGTCAAGAGACCCAGTACTTC. Translating gives CASTLGLAGQETQYF.

The rearrangement links TRBV9 to TRBJ1-1; the match to TRBD1 covers 10 bases. This CDR3 has 15 residues. Germline trimming cut 3 bases from V and 5 bases from J; bases unmatched to any gene: 7. CDR1 and CDR2 (germline): SGDLS, YYNGEE. CDR3 region: CASSAGGQGHTEAFF. In nucleotides, the CDR3 is TGTGCCAGCAGCGCCGGGGGACAGGGGCATACTGAAGCTTTCTTT.

The chain joins TRBV28 to TRBJ2-7; D assignment may be TRBD1 or TRBD2 (5 bases each). CDR1 and CDR2 from the germline V gene are MDHEN and SYDVKM. V shed 6 bases and J shed 12 bases, with 21 bases lying between them. The CDR3 covers 13 residues. The CDR3 DNA sequence: TGTGCCAGCAGCCCGGGGCTCGGCTTGAGAAGGTACTTC. The encoded protein is CASSPGLGLRRYF. The full variable domain, its missing parts supplied by reference TRBV28 and TRBJ2-7, is DVKVTQSSRYLVKRTGEKVFLECVQDMDHENMFWYRQDPGLGLRLIYFSYDVKMKEKGDIPEGYSVSREKKERFSLILESASTNQTSMYLCASSPGLGLRRYFGPGTRLTVT.

V is TRBV7-9 and J is TRBJ2-7; 12 bases map to TRBD2. CDR1 SEHNR and CDR2 FQNEAQ come from the germline V gene (reference sequence). This CDR3 spans 15 amino acids. The trim removed 5 bases at V and 2 bases at J, leaving 4 bases unmatched. CDR3 protein: CASSPGLAGPYEQYF. In nucleotides, the CDR3 is TGTGCCAGCAGCCCAGGACTAGCGGGACCCTACGAGCAGTACTTC.

Only a few counts were recorded for this clone. The chain carries TRBV21-1 and TRBJ2-3. TRBV21-1 is tagged as a pseudogene. The CDR3 is 11 amino acids. This CDR3 is CASSKADTQYF. Written as DNA, the CDR3 is TGTGCCAGCAGCAAAGCAGATACGCAGTATTTT.

This clone was counted a single time. The gene calls are TRBV7-6 and TRBJ2-1; 7 bases align to TRBD2. Germline lookup yields CDR1 SGHVS and CDR2 FNYEAQ. The V and J ends lost 4 bases and 4 bases, in that order; junction bases with no gene match: 13. The CDR3 loop spans 17 amino acids. The CDR3 region is CASSSSWASGAYNEQFF. In DNA form, the CDR3 reads TGTGCCAGCAGCTCATCCTGGGCTAGCGGAGCTTACAATGAGCAGTTCTTC.

The genes are TRBV7-9 and TRBJ2-2, with TRBD1 matching over 7 bases. Germline CDR1 SEHNR, CDR2 FQNEAQ (reference sequence). The CDR3 is 15 residues long. With V trimmed by 5 bases and J by 6 bases, 9 bases remained unmatched. CDR3 residues: CASSVRQGTAGELFF. The CDR3 DNA is TGTGCCAGCAGCGTAAGACAGGGTACGGCCGGGGAGCTGTTTTTT.

The chain couples TRBV15 to TRBJ2-7; D remains unclear. The ends were cut back, 0 bases at V and 3 bases at J, with 6 bases in the middle. This CDR3 has 13 amino acids. The germline V gene encodes CDR1 LNHNV and CDR2 YYDKDF (reference sequence). For the CDR3, the DNA is TGTGCCACCAGCAGAGATGCGATCTACGAGCAGTACTTC. Translation gives CATSRDAIYEQYF.

This chain joins TRBV11-2 and TRBJ2-7; no reliable D call. V lost 3 bases, J lost 7 bases, and 16 bases lay in between. The CDR3 sequence is 14 residues long. Germline assignment: CDR1 SGHAT and CDR2 FQNNGV. This CDR3 reads CASSFWSRPLEQYF. The CDR3 region has the DNA TGTGCCAGCAGCTTCTGGTCCAGGCCCCTGGAGCAGTACTTC.

The chain links TRBV5-4 to TRBJ1-2, with 9 bases lining up with TRBD1. Germline V CDR1 and CDR2: SGHNT, YYREEE (reference sequence). With 4 bases clipped from V and 8 bases from J, the junction kept 9 bases outside the gene matches. The length of the CDR3 is 14 residues. The CDR3: CASSMTGGAVGYTF. CDR3 nucleotide sequence: TGTGCCAGCAGCATGACAGGGGGAGCGGTCGGCTACACCTTC.

This clone turned up a few times. V gene TRBV7-8 combines with J gene TRBJ1-5; a possible D gene is TRBD1 (6 bases). The V end was cut by 5 bases, the J end by 4 bases, with 12 bases between. This CDR3 contains 14 residues. The germline V gene has CDR1 SGHVS and CDR2 FQNEAQ. CDR3 DNA sequence: TGTGCCAGCAGCGCCGGCCAGGGGAATCAGCCCCAGCATTTT. This sequence encodes CASSAGQGNQPQHF.

The chain links TRBV5-6 to TRBJ2-7, with a tentative D call TRBD1 (5 bases). The germline gives CDR1 SGHDT, CDR2 YYEEEE. This CDR3 is 14 amino acids long. The V end was cut by 1 base, the J end by 0 bases, with 8 bases between. CDR3 protein: CASSLTGLSYEQYF. The CDR3 DNA follows: TGTGCCAGCAGCTTGACAGGCCTCTCCTACGAGCAGTACTTC.

The CDR3 sequence: CASSRDTTYEQYF. As DNA, the CDR3 is TGCGCCAGCAGCCGGGACACCACCTACGAGCAGTACTTC. This chain uses TRBV4-3 with TRBJ2-7; D is perhaps TRBD1 (6 bases). CDR1 is LGHNA and CDR2 is YSLEER in the germline V gene. This CDR3 comprises 13 residues. Trimming took off 4 bases at V and 2 bases at J, with 9 bases between the two ends.

The chain uses TRBV11-3 and TRBJ2-3, with a possible D match to TRBD1 (5 bases). V shed 5 bases and J shed 2 bases, with 11 bases lying between them. CDR1 and CDR2 (germline): SGHNT, YENEEA. The CDR3 loop spans 14 amino acids. CDR3 bases: TGTGCCAGCAGCCAAGGGGCCTACACAGATACGCAGTATTTT. Its protein product is CASSQGAYTDTQYF.

This clone counts as medium-sized. V and J are TRBV19 and TRBJ1-5, with D maybe TRBD1 (5 bases). The germline V and J ends were trimmed by 8 bases and 1 base, with 21 bases remaining between them. The CDR3 is 17 amino acids. Per germline, CDR1 LNHDA and CDR2 SQIVND (reference sequence). CDR3 region: CASSRERQYASNQPQHF. CDR3 nucleotides: TGTGCCAGTTCCCGTGAACGACAGTATGCGAGCAATCAGCCCCAGCATTTT.

This chain joins TRBV6-1 and TRBJ2-7, with a weak D call TRBD2 (6 bases). Trimming pared 7 bases from V and 1 base from J, leaving 17 bases between. CDR3 length: 15 amino acids. CDR1 and CDR2 (germline): MNHNS, SASEGT. CDR3 in amino acids: CASIPNDGGSYEQYF. CDR3 sequence (DNA): TGTGCCAGCATTCCCAACGATGGGGGGTCCTACGAGCAGTACTTC.

The V gene is TRBV18, the J gene TRBJ2-2; a weak D match, TRBD2 (5 bases). Germline loops: CDR1 KGHSH, CDR2 LQKENI. The CDR3 runs to 14 residues. V was clipped by 3 bases and J by 3 bases, with 8 bases between them. The CDR3 bases are TGTGCCAGCTCACCCCAGGAGGACACCGGGGAGCTGTTTTTT. It yields the protein CASSPQEDTGELFF.

CDR3 coding DNA: TGTGTCAGAAGCGACCCGGACAGAAAAGAGACCCAGTACTTC. This sequence encodes CVRSDPDRKETQYF. The rearrangement links TRBV7-5 to TRBJ2-5; the table's D call, TRBD1, has no DNA check behind it. TRBV7-5 is described as a pseudogene. The CDR3 runs to 14 residues.